The following is a T cell receptor (beta chain) sequence with its context. Its antigen is unknown. Donors counted as nominally healthy when sampled, yet unrecorded immune exposures were likely. Researchers ran the PCR with 60 Vbeta and 13 Jbeta primers. This table comes from immunoSEQ multiplex PCR, and its TCRdb copy is limited to in-frame clones, with some not included. The sample lists some 160,000 clones; roughly 79% were seen once. This entry belongs to a study of cytomegalovirus exposure and HLA in healthy donors. Study findings and constraints: Later analysis showed most CMV-associated TCR beta chains appearing HLA-restricted. The investigators catalogued 150 to 200 TCR beta chains as cytomegalovirus-associated. Analyses of presence/absence relied on an assumption of roughly uniform sequencing depth across donors.

Germline loops: CDR1 SGDLS, CDR2 YYNGEE. The V and J ends lost 3 bases and 4 bases, in that order; junction bases with no gene match: 8. The CDR3 is 16 residues long. Sequenced: PBMCs. The clonotype was recovered from a man aged 40-49 years in good health and CMV-seronegative. V and J are TRBV9 and TRBJ1-3; TRBD1 matches at 9 bases. The CDR3 protein is CASSGRDRAYGNTIYF. The CDR3 DNA is TGTGCCAGCAGCGGCCGGGACAGGGCGTACGGAAACACCATATATTTT.